This TCR beta chain comes out of a study of blood T cells in healthy people across ages. V was pared by 7 bases and J by 2 bases, with 12 bases between. The CDR3 extends over 14 amino acids. In germline, CDR1 is LGHDT, CDR2 YNNKEL (reference sequence). With a J-beta primer mix and a sample-barcoded 5' primer, a second PCR ran about 7 to 12 cycles. TCRdb re-analysed the 5' RACE reads in MiXCR, keeping a single row per CDR3 protein. The sample carries approximately 810,000 distinct CDR3 sequences, 35% to 40% recorded once. V and J are TRBV3-1 and TRBJ2-1; the D gene is possibly TRBD2 (5 bases). Sequencing used blood. This receptor was identified in a man aged 18 to 30 in good health. The DNA for the CDR3 is TGTGCCAGCACCTGGAGCGGCGCCTACAATGAGCAGTTCTTC. This sequence encodes CASTWSGAYNEQFF.